These 21 T cell receptor beta chains came from one sample sequenced in a study of blood T cells in healthy people across ages. It was with a sample-barcoded 5' primer and a J-beta primer mix that a second PCR of roughly 6 to 11 cycles was run. TCRdb called the 5' RACE reads again in MiXCR, with one record for every CDR3 protein. This table holds about 1.4 million distinct CDR3 sequences, 55% to 75% found once. The material sequenced was blood. Source of these receptors: a man aged 18 to 30 in good health.

The V gene is TRBV14, the J gene TRBJ2-1, with 10 bases aligning to TRBD1. This CDR3 has 19 residues. Losses at the gene ends were 1 base for V and 0 bases for J; bases not matched to a gene: 9. From germline, CDR1 is SGHDN and CDR2 FVKESK. CDR3 protein: CASSQGWGTGDFSYNEQFF. The CDR3 coding sequence is TGTGCCAGCAGCCAAGGATGGGGGACAGGGGACTTCTCCTACAATGAGCAGTTCTTC.

This clonotype was seen a handful of times. The chain recombines TRBV4-1 with TRBJ1-4; D gene unclear. The CDR3 totals 14 residues. Germline CDR1 and CDR2: MGHRA and YSYEKL. V lost 2 bases, J lost 3 bases, and 7 bases lay in between. The CDR3 spells CASSQWVANEKLFF. CDR3 nucleotides: TGCGCCAGCAGCCAATGGGTAGCTAATGAAAAACTGTTTTTT.

This clonotype has more than one count but fewer than ten. CDR3 nucleotides: TGCGCCAGCAGCCACCGGGGGGGTGATAATGAGCAGTTCTTC. This sequence encodes CASSHRGGDNEQFF. V usage is TRBV4-3 and J usage is TRBJ2-1, with TRBD2 matching 8 bases. Germline V gene data show CDR1 as LGHNA and CDR2 as YSLEER. V shed 3 bases and J 7 bases; nucleotides not matched to a gene: 5. The CDR3 has 14 residues.

This chain uses TRBV6-2 or TRBV6-3 with TRBJ1-1, with D unresolved. The V end was cut by 2 bases, the J end by 3 bases, with 10 bases between. CDR3 length: 14 residues. Looked up from germline, CDR1 is MNHEY and CDR2 is SVGEGT. CDR3 in amino acids: CASSYLGKDTEAFF. CDR3 nucleotide sequence: TGTGCCAGCAGTTACCTAGGGAAGGACACTGAAGCTTTCTTT.

J is TRBJ2-1 and V is TRBV3-1; 11 positions match TRBD1. The V gene end was trimmed by 1 base and the J gene end by 12 bases; junction bases not matched to a gene: 8. CDR3 length: 15 amino acids. From germline, CDR1 is LGHDT and CDR2 YNNKEL (reference sequence). The CDR3 DNA follows: TGTGCCAGCAGCCAAGCCGGGACAGGGGGATCAGCGCAGTTCTTC. Residues: CASSQAGTGGSAQFF.

This clonotype was counted a few times. V is TRBV27 and J is TRBJ1-2; tentative D call: TRBD1 (5 bases). V was shortened by 6 bases and J by 1 base, with 12 bases between the two germline ends. This CDR3 is 14 amino acids long. Per germline, CDR1 MNHEY and CDR2 SMNVEV (reference sequence). CDR3 DNA: TGTGCCAGCAGCCTGACAGCGTTTAACTATGGCTACACCTTC. Its protein is CASSLTAFNYGYTF.

The V call is TRBV11-2, the J call TRBJ2-7; no firm D call. The germline V gene encodes CDR1 SGHAT and CDR2 FQNNGV. The CDR3 covers 14 residues. Trimming pared 5 bases from V and 3 bases from J, leaving 14 bases between. As DNA, the CDR3 is TGTGCCAGCAGCGAATGGACGGATTACTACGAGCAGTACTTC. It yields the protein CASSEWTDYYEQYF.

The chain has TRBV27 and TRBJ1-6; D is possibly TRBD1 (5 bases). V lost 3 bases and J lost 9, with 12 bases in between. Germline CDR1 MNHEY, CDR2 SMNVEV (reference sequence). There are 14 residues in the CDR3. The CDR3 sequence is CASSLGGYGSPLHF. CDR3 DNA: TGTGCCAGCAGTTTGGGGGGATACGGTTCACCCCTCCACTTT.

This chain connects TRBV6-5 to TRBJ2-1; TRBD1 agrees at 9 bases. This CDR3 region has 16 residues. The germline gives CDR1 MNHEY, CDR2 SVGAGI. V lost 2 bases to trimming and J lost 5 bases; unmatched junction nucleotides: 7. This CDR3 reads CASSYRTGEVDNEQFF. Written as DNA, the CDR3 is TGTGCCAGCAGTTACCGGACAGGGGAAGTGGACAATGAGCAGTTCTTC.

Note on this clonotype: Germline and junction disagree at one end, which may indicate a read error. This chain uses TRBV5-1 with TRBJ2-2; 9 bases agree with TRBD2. The CDR3 is 17 residues long. CDR1 SGHRS and CDR2 YFSETQ come from the germline V gene. The CDR3 DNA follows: TGCACCAGCAGCTTGCCAGCGGGGGGATCCAACACCGGGGAGCTGTTTTTT. Translation gives CTSSLPAGGSNTGELFF.

V gene TRBV6-2 or TRBV6-3 combines with J gene TRBJ2-7; TRBD1 matches at 8 bases. With V trimmed by 4 bases and J by 5 bases, 10 bases remained unmatched. The CDR3 is 15 residues long. The germline CDR1 and CDR2 sequences are MNHEY and SVGEGT. The CDR3 is CASSSSTGGRDEQYF. In nucleotides, the CDR3 is TGTGCCAGCAGTTCCTCCACAGGGGGACGGGACGAGCAGTACTTC.

The genes are TRBV10-3 and TRBJ2-5, with a possible D match to TRBD2 (5 bases). The CDR3 spans 13 residues. CDR1 is ENHRY, CDR2 SYGVKD, per germline. Trimming removed 5 bases from V and 7 bases from J, with 14 bases in between. This CDR3 reads CAISRVGVRTQYF. DNA of the CDR3: TGTGCCATCAGTCGAGTCGGGGTTCGGACCCAGTACTTC.

The rearrangement uses TRBV5-1 and TRBJ2-3; weak D call: TRBD1 (5 bases). Deletions cut 0 bases from V and 3 bases from J, with 11 bases between. Per the germline V gene, CDR1 is SGHRS and CDR2 is YFSETQ. This CDR3 contains 15 residues. CDR3 sequence (DNA): TGCGCCAGCAGCTTGGACAACAGGCTGACAGATACGCAGTATTTT. It specifies CASSLDNRLTDTQYF.

This rearrangement joins TRBV4-3 to TRBJ2-3, with 12 bases identical to TRBD1. Per germline, CDR1 LGHNA and CDR2 YSLEER. This CDR3 has 17 residues. Trimming took 3 bases from V and 5 from J; bases not matched to a gene: 9. The CDR3 protein is CASSHDNWDRGQDTQYF. The CDR3 bases are TGCGCCAGCAGCCATGATAATTGGGACAGGGGGCAAGATACGCAGTATTTT.

The gene calls are TRBV10-3 and TRBJ1-5; weak D call: TRBD1 (6 bases). Trimming pared 6 bases from V and 3 bases from J, leaving 12 bases between. This CDR3 contains 14 residues. Germline values: CDR1 ENHRY, CDR2 SYGVKD. The CDR3 DNA reads as TGTGCCATCAGCAGGGAGGGGGTCAATCAGCCCCAGCATTTT. Residues: CAISREGVNQPQHF.

With respect to this clonotype: Germline is not matched at one junction end, which may reflect a read error. The chain carries TRBV27 and TRBJ2-7, with 7 bases matching TRBD2. This CDR3 has 15 residues. Germline assignment: CDR1 MNHEY and CDR2 SMNVEV (reference sequence). CDR3 coding DNA: TGTACCAGCAGTCAAGCGGGACTCAGCTCCTACGAGCAGTACTTC. Residues: CTSSQAGLSSYEQYF.

The V gene is TRBV25-1, the J gene TRBJ2-7, with a weak D call TRBD1 (6 bases). V was cut by 3 bases and J by 6 bases, with 15 bases left in between. This CDR3 has 14 amino acids. The germline CDR1 and CDR2 sequences are MGHDK and SYGVNS. CDR3 in amino acids: CASSDSQGFSEQYF. DNA of the CDR3: TGTGCCAGCAGTGACTCACAGGGTTTTAGCGAGCAGTACTTC.

This clonotype was recorded a few times. V is TRBV4-1 and J is TRBJ1-6; possibly TRBD1 for D (5 bases). Looked up from germline, CDR1 is MGHRA and CDR2 is YSYEKL. Trimming took off 2 bases at V and 0 bases at J, with 11 bases between the two ends. CDR3 length: 17 residues. The DNA of the CDR3 is TGCGCCAGCAGCCAAACGGGGCCGAACTCCTATAATTCACCCCTCCACTTT. Translation gives CASSQTGPNSYNSPLHF.

This clonotype was seen a handful of times. This chain uses TRBV27 with TRBJ2-7, with 8 positions matching TRBD1. Germline V gene data show CDR1 as MNHEY and CDR2 as SMNVEV (reference sequence). The CDR3 covers 14 residues. Trimming took 5 bases from V and 4 from J; bases not matched to a gene: 7. CDR3 in amino acids: CASSPTGGKYEQYF. The DNA for the CDR3 is TGTGCCAGCAGTCCCACAGGGGGGAAATACGAGCAGTACTTC.

The genes are TRBV9 and TRBJ2-1, with 10 nucleotides matching TRBD2. CDR1 and CDR2 (germline): SGDLS, YYNGEE. The CDR3 totals 20 residues. The ends lost 0 bases at V and 5 bases at J; junction bases unmatched: 17. The CDR3 nucleotides read TGTGCCAGCAGCGTAGATGGGCGAGGAGCGGGGGGGCCTGGTGACAATGAGCAGTTCTTC. It codes for CASSVDGRGAGGPGDNEQFF.

This clonotype was picked up a small number of times. The chain combines TRBV20-1 with TRBJ2-3, with D maybe TRBD2 (5 bases). Deletions cut 3 bases from V and 6 bases from J, with 7 bases between. The germline CDR1 and CDR2 sequences are DFQATT and SNEGSKA (reference sequence). There are 11 residues in the CDR3. The CDR3 sequence: CSARGDDTQYF. For the CDR3, the DNA is TGCAGTGCTAGGGGAGATGATACGCAGTATTTT.